These 25 T cell receptor beta chains were sequenced from one sample in a study of CD8+ T cells in alopecia areata (dated by TCRdb to about 2018). Library construction relied on the immunoSEQ multiplex PCR assay. RNA was extracted from all samples and reverse transcribed into cDNA as template for TCR sequencing. This is the immuneACCESS table as TCRdb keeps it, with only in-frame sequences that have V and J called. A part of the clones is gone; compared with another copy, unresolved V genes explain less than half, and the rest is unexplained. The sample yields 110,000 or so clones; about 54% were counted once. Approximately 29% of the sample goes to the ten largest clones. The time point label on this specimen signifies: about 4 weeks on oral tofacitinib. Per the publication, the treatment or condition label means: oral pan-JAK inhibitor, 5-10 mg twice daily. Sample: CD8+ T cells sorted from blood, taken at week 4, from a patient treated with tofacitinib. These receptors all come from a human donor with alopecia areata.

The chain employs TRBV5-6 and TRBJ2-3, with D perhaps matching TRBD1 (5 bases). V was clipped by 1 base and J by 7 bases, with 7 bases between them. Germline V gene lookup returns CDR1 SGHDT and CDR2 YYEEEE. CDR3 length: 12 residues. CDR3 region: CASSLKGNTQYF. The CDR3 region has the DNA TGTGCCAGCAGCTTGAAGGGGAATACGCAGTATTTT.

The rearrangement joins TRBV27 to TRBJ1-1, with no clear D. The CDR3 is 13 amino acids. Germline-derived CDR1 and CDR2 are MNHEY and SMNVEV (reference sequence). V shed 3 bases and J shed 0 bases, with 5 bases lying between them. The CDR3 reads CASSFGLNTEAFF. The CDR3 coding sequence is TGTGCCAGCAGTTTCGGACTGAACACTGAAGCTTTCTTT.

The rearrangement uses TRBV7-2 and TRBJ1-1; the D is unclear. V lost 3 bases, J lost 4 bases, and 9 bases lay in between. The germline V gene encodes CDR1 SGHTA and CDR2 FQGNSA. The CDR3 length is 13 residues. Here the CDR3 reads CASSFSGFTEAFF. The CDR3 nucleotides read TGTGCCAGCAGCTTTTCGGGGTTCACTGAAGCTTTCTTT.

This sequence joins TRBV29-1 and TRBJ1-1; a possible D gene is TRBD1 (5 bases). Trimming removed 7 bases from V and 5 bases from J, with 26 bases in between. CDR1 and CDR2 (germline): SQVTM, ANQGSEA. The CDR3 extends over 16 amino acids. The CDR3 loop reads CSAMLVVGREITEAFF. The CDR3 region has the DNA TGCAGCGCTATGTTAGTGGTTGGCAGGGAAATTACTGAAGCTTTCTTT.

This chain uses TRBV9 with TRBJ2-5, with D perhaps matching TRBD1 or TRBD2 (5 bases each). V was trimmed by 0 bases and J by 1 base, leaving 10 bases between them. The CDR3 loop spans 15 amino acids. The germline CDR1 and CDR2 sequences are SGDLS and YYNGEE. The CDR3 loop is CASSVVGGTQETQYF. CDR3 sequence (DNA): TGTGCCAGCAGCGTAGTTGGGGGAACCCAAGAGACCCAGTACTTC.

The genes are TRBV7-2 and TRBJ2-3; D is ambiguous. The CDR3 extends over 15 amino acids. V dropped 3 bases and J dropped 2 bases, with 12 bases sitting between them. Germline loops: CDR1 SGHTA, CDR2 FQGNSA. The CDR3 sequence: CASSFSVDDTDTQYF. The CDR3 DNA reads as TGTGCCAGCAGCTTCTCCGTGGACGACACAGATACGCAGTATTTT. The full variable domain, completed using reference TRBV7-2 and TRBJ2-3, is GAGVSQSPSNKVTEKGKDVELRCDPISGHTALYWYRQSLGQGLEFLIYFQGNSAPDKSGLPSDRFSAERTGGSVSTLTIQRTQQEDSAVYLCASSFSVDDTDTQYFGPGTRLTVL.

This clone was observed a single time. This chain uses TRBV7-9 with TRBJ1-4, with D possibly being TRBD1 (6 bases). The ends were cut back, 5 bases at V and 8 bases at J, with 15 bases in the middle. This CDR3 is built from 14 residues. Germline V gene sequence: CDR1 SEHNR, CDR2 FQNEAQ (reference sequence). CDR3 nucleotides: TGTGCCAGCAGCCGAACAGGGCAAGGGGAAAAACTGTTTTTT. Translated, it gives CASSRTGQGEKLFF.

The chain employs TRBV7-9 and TRBJ1-2, with 7 bases identical to TRBD1. CDR1 SEHNR and CDR2 FQNEAQ come from the germline V gene (reference sequence). The trim removed 6 bases at V and 6 bases at J, leaving 13 bases unmatched. This CDR3 contains 15 residues. In DNA, the CDR3 is TGTGCCAGCAGTCCTAATACCCCGGGACAGCATGGCTACACCTTC. It translates to CASSPNTPGQHGYTF. Filled out from reference TRBV7-9 and TRBJ1-2, the complete variable domain reads DTGVSQNPRHKITKRGQNVTFRCDPISEHNRLYWYRQTLGQGPEFLTYFQNEAQLEKSRLLSDRFSAERPKGSFSTLEIQRTEQGDSAMYLCASSPNTPGQHGYTFGSGTRLTVV.

V and J are TRBV29-1 and TRBJ1-1, with unresolved D. Germline loops: CDR1 SQVTM, CDR2 ANQGSEA. The ends were cut back, 4 bases at V and 4 bases at J, with 10 bases in the middle. The CDR3 sequence is 12 residues long. The CDR3 sequence: CSVVKLGTEAFF. The CDR3 nucleotides read TGCAGCGTTGTTAAACTCGGCACTGAAGCTTTCTTT.

V gene TRBV25-1 combines with J gene TRBJ1-2; 9 bases are shared with TRBD1. The V segment lost 3 bases and the J segment 6 bases; nucleotides outside the gene matches: 2. Germline V lookup: CDR1 MGHDK, CDR2 SYGVNS. This CDR3 is 13 amino acids long. CDR3 nucleotides: TGTGCCAGCAGTGATTGGACAGGGGATGGCTACACCTTC. Translation: CASSDWTGDGYTF.

The chain combines TRBV29-1 with TRBJ1-2, with D uncertain. The germline V gene has CDR1 SQVTM and CDR2 ANQGSEA. This CDR3 comprises 11 residues. Trimming stripped 3 bases from V and 8 bases from J, with 10 bases between. The CDR3 loop is CSVEKMGGYTF. The CDR3 bases are TGCAGCGTTGAGAAGATGGGGGGCTACACCTTC.

The chain combines TRBV15 with TRBJ2-3; possible D gene TRBD1, 5 bases. This CDR3 comprises 15 residues. Germline V gives CDR1 LNHNV, CDR2 YYDKDF (reference sequence). V shed 3 bases and J shed 2 bases, with 12 bases lying between them. CDR3 nucleotides: TGTGCCACCAGCAGTATTCAGGGATACACAGATACGCAGTATTTT. Its translation is CATSSIQGYTDTQYF.

This sequence joins TRBV2 and TRBJ2-3; 11 positions agree with TRBD2. The CDR3 consists of 16 residues. The ends lost 4 bases at V and 6 bases at J; junction bases unmatched: 9. CDR1 and CDR2 (germline): SNHLY, FYNNEI. Here the CDR3 reads CASSGALAGGQDTQYF. CDR3 nucleotide sequence: TGTGCCAGCAGTGGAGCTCTAGCGGGGGGCCAGGATACGCAGTATTTT.

The CDR3, as DNA: TGTGCCAGCGCCCCCATGGGGTACGAGCAGTACTTC. Protein: CASAPMGYEQYF. The rearrangement links TRBV7-2 to TRBJ2-7; D remains unclear. Trimming took off 8 bases at V and 4 bases at J, with 12 bases between the two ends. Per the germline V gene, CDR1 is SGHTA and CDR2 is FQGNSA. The CDR3 is 12 amino acids. Variable domain in full (rest from reference TRBV7-2 and TRBJ2-7): GAGVSQSPSNKVTEKGKDVELRCDPISGHTALYWYRQSLGQGLEFLIYFQGNSAPDKSGLPSDRFSAERTGGSVSTLTIQRTQQEDSAVYLCASAPMGYEQYFGPGTRLTVT.

This clone has a handful of counts. The chain carries TRBV12-5 and TRBJ2-1, with 7 bases identical to TRBD1. V was clipped by 4 bases and J by 3 bases; unmatched bases: 6. This CDR3 has 15 amino acids. Germline lookup yields CDR1 LGHNT and CDR2 FRNRAP. CDR3 nucleotides: TGTGCTAGTGGTTCCACAGGGGTTAGCTACAATGAGCAGTTCTTC. Its protein product is CASGSTGVSYNEQFF. The full variable domain, completed using reference TRBV12-5 and TRBJ2-1, is DARVTQTPRHKVTEMGQEVTMRCQPILGHNTVFWYRQTMMQGLELLAYFRNRAPLDDSGMPKDRFSAEMPDATLATLKIQPSEPRDSAVYFCASGSTGVSYNEQFFGPGTRLTVL.

In DNA, the CDR3 is TGTGCCTGGAGTGTTGATTACGAGCAGTACTTC. Its translation is CAWSVDYEQYF. V usage is TRBV30 and J usage is TRBJ2-7; no definite D call. CDR3 length equals 11 residues. The V end lost 0 bases, the J end lost 4 bases, and 4 bases lay between the germline ends. Germline V gives CDR1 GTSNPN, CDR2 SVGIG (reference sequence).

Sample share makes this clone medium-sized. Sequence at one end of the junction differs from germline and may be a read error. The identical CDR3 is also encoded by other nucleotide sequences in the sample. The chain carries TRBV5-4 and TRBJ2-7, with a tentative D call TRBD2 (5 bases). CDR3 length: 16 residues. CDR1 is SGHNT, CDR2 YYREEE, per germline (reference sequence). CDR3 coding DNA: TGCGCCAGCAGCCATTCGTTCGGGGAAGCGTCCTACGAGCAGTACTTC. This gives the protein CASSHSFGEASYEQYF.

The J gene is TRBJ2-2, the V gene TRBV30; tentative D call: TRBD2 (5 bases). V shed 4 bases and J shed 5 bases, with 14 bases lying between them. Germline CDR1 reads GTSNPN; CDR2 reads SVGIG (reference sequence). This CDR3 region has 14 residues. The CDR3 DNA reads TGTGCCTGGATCGGTTCCTCGGGAACCGGGGAGCTGTTTTTT. This encodes CAWIGSSGTGELFF.

The genes are TRBV15 and TRBJ2-5, with D perhaps TRBD2 (6 bases). Trimming removed 0 bases from V and 4 bases from J, with 12 bases in between. CDR1 and CDR2 (germline): LNHNV, YYDKDF (reference sequence). This CDR3 has 15 amino acids. CDR3 nucleotides: TGTGCCACCAGCAGAGAGAAGGGACTTGGAGAGACCCAGTACTTC. Protein: CATSREKGLGETQYF.

The V call is TRBV14, the J call TRBJ2-1; TRBD2 matches at 8 bases. Trimming cost V 4 bases and J 0 bases; bases outside gene matches: 5. The CDR3 contains 16 residues. CDR1 and CDR2 from the germline V gene are SGHDN and FVKESK. CDR3 sequence: CASSPSGGGSYNEQFF. DNA for the CDR3: TGTGCCAGCAGCCCAAGCGGGGGAGGCTCCTACAATGAGCAGTTCTTC.

The rearrangement joins TRBV15 to TRBJ2-7; D is ambiguous. Germline assignment: CDR1 LNHNV and CDR2 YYDKDF (reference sequence). The ends were cut back, 2 bases at V and 2 bases at J, with 16 bases in the middle. The CDR3 has 16 amino acids. This CDR3 is CATSRSPTPLPYEQYF. Written as DNA, the CDR3 is TGTGCCACCAGCAGATCCCCGACTCCACTTCCCTACGAGCAGTACTTC.

This clone was counted only a few times. The gene calls are TRBV30 and TRBJ1-6; D is ambiguous. The CDR3 is 14 amino acids. CDR1 is GTSNPN, CDR2 SVGIG, per germline (reference sequence). V lost 3 bases, J lost 2 bases, and 8 bases lay in between. The CDR3 region has the DNA TGTGCCTGGAGGAGGGATGCCTATAATTCACCCCTCCACTTT. Its protein is CAWRRDAYNSPLHF.

The genes are TRBV5-1 and TRBJ2-1, with D uncertain. V lost 0 bases and J 0 bases, leaving 7 bases between the germline ends. Per germline, CDR1 SGHRS and CDR2 YFSETQ. The CDR3 extends over 15 amino acids. CDR3 in amino acids: CASSLAPSSYNEQFF. The CDR3 DNA is TGCGCCAGCAGCTTGGCACCGAGCTCCTACAATGAGCAGTTCTTC.

The gene calls are TRBV27 and TRBJ2-7, with a weak D call TRBD1 (5 bases). Germline CDR1 reads MNHEY; CDR2 reads SMNVEV (reference sequence). The CDR3 is made up of 14 amino acids. The V end was cut by 4 bases, the J end by 4 bases, with 14 bases between. The CDR3 DNA sequence: TGTGCCAGCAGTTCCCCCGGAAGGGGATACGAGCAGTACTTC. Translating it yields CASSSPGRGYEQYF.

The rearrangement links TRBV4-1 to TRBJ2-3; D is undetermined. Germline CDR1 is MGHRA and CDR2 is YSYEKL. This CDR3 is 15 amino acids long. Trimming removed 0 bases at V and 1 base at J, with 8 bases between. CDR3 protein: CASSQETLGTDTQYF. CDR3 nucleotide sequence: TGCGCCAGCAGCCAAGAAACTCTTGGCACAGATACGCAGTATTTT.